This T cell receptor (beta chain) was profiled in a study of blood T cell repertoires in COVID-19. Study overall: PBMCs, B-cell-depleted T cells, or T cells were the source of the cDNA or gDNA that made up the material.

Trimming removed 0 bases at V and 1 base at J, with 8 bases between. Germline V gene data show CDR1 as LGHNT and CDR2 as FRNRAP. The CDR3 extends over 15 amino acids. Cohort allocation depended upon clinical history that participants reported. This table comes from immunoSEQ multiplex PCR, and its TCRdb copy is limited to in-frame clones, with some not included. Of around 200,000 clones listed, 85% are singletons. Sequencing was carried out using PBMCs or T cells enriched from blood (not recorded which). V gene TRBV12-5 combines with J gene TRBJ2-3, with a weak D call TRBD2 (7 bases). This clonotype was sampled from a man aged 40-49 years who had recovered from COVID-19. This chain's CDR3 is CASGLVGGGTDTQYF. DNA for the CDR3: TGTGCTAGTGGTTTGGTAGGGGGGGGCACAGATACGCAGTATTTT.